The 31 T cell receptor beta chains below all came from one sample that was sequenced in a study of blood T cell repertoires in COVID-19. Here immunoSEQ multiplex PCR was the method, and the copy in TCRdb shows in-frame clones only, minus some. The table includes about 220,000 clones, approximately 81% detected once. Sequences were obtained from peripheral blood. The origin of the receptors is an elderly woman with acute or convalescent COVID-19.

There are a few counts of this clone. The chain has TRBV28 and TRBJ2-7; maybe TRBD2 (7 bases). Germline values: CDR1 MDHEN, CDR2 SYDVKM. This CDR3 comprises 19 residues. The germline V and J ends were trimmed by 2 bases and 7 bases, with 30 bases remaining between them. CDR3 loop: CASSLVAGRRGGYRREQYF. Here the CDR3 DNA reads TGTGCCAGCAGTTTAGTTGCGGGTAGGAGGGGGGGTTACCGTCGGGAGCAGTACTTC.

This clone has more than one count but fewer than ten. One end of the junction varies from germline; a read error may be responsible. This chain links TRBV6-5 with TRBJ1-2, with 12 bases that match TRBD1. The CDR3 is 14 amino acids. Germline CDR1 reads MNHEY; CDR2 reads SVGAGI. CDR3 residues: CASTPDPGDRGRVF. In DNA form, the CDR3 reads TGTGCCAGCACCCCGGACCCCGGGGACAGGGGGCGAGTTTTC.

This clone was observed a single time. The chain links TRBV5-8 to TRBJ1-5; D is uncertain. Per the germline V gene, CDR1 is SGHTS and CDR2 is YDEGEE. Trimming took 2 bases from V and 8 from J, leaving 17 bases between them. The CDR3 contains 15 residues. CDR3 bases: TGTGCCAGCAGCTTCGGGGAGACCTATGTGAAGCCCCAGCATTTT. It encodes CASSFGETYVKPQHF.

This sequence joins TRBV6-5 and TRBJ1-2, with D perhaps matching TRBD1 (5 bases). This CDR3 has 13 amino acids. With 6 bases removed from V and 4 bases from J, the gap between germline ends came to 12 bases. In germline, CDR1 is MNHEY, CDR2 SVGAGI. CDR3 sequence: CASSETEIYGYTF. The CDR3 DNA sequence: TGTGCCAGCAGCGAGACAGAAATCTATGGCTACACCTTC.

The chain carries TRBV18 and TRBJ1-1; D remains ambiguous. The CDR3 totals 16 residues. The V end was cut by 0 bases, the J end by 0 bases, with 11 bases between. CDR1 KGHSH and CDR2 LQKENI come from the germline V gene. In DNA form, the CDR3 reads TGTGCCAGCTCACCACCTCAGATCCAGGTGAACACTGAAGCTTTCTTT. It specifies CASSPPQIQVNTEAFF.

V gene TRBV5-5 combines with J gene TRBJ1-6; D not certain. This CDR3 is 15 amino acids long. The germline V and J ends were trimmed by 0 bases and 1 base, with 5 bases remaining between them. Germline assignment: CDR1 SGHKS and CDR2 YYEKEE (reference sequence). DNA for the CDR3: TGTGCCAGCAGCTTGGACTGGTCCTATAATTCACCCCTCCACTTT. This encodes CASSLDWSYNSPLHF. The complete variable domain, with remaining parts taken from reference TRBV5-5 and TRBJ1-6, reads DAGVTQSPTHLIKTRGQQVTLRCSPISGHKSVSWYQQVLGQGPQFIFQYYEKEERGRGNFPDRFSARQFPNYSSELNVNALLLGDSALYLCASSLDWSYNSPLHFGNGTRLTVT.

The V call is TRBV2, the J call TRBJ1-2; D is unclear. The CDR3 loop spans 12 amino acids. The germline V and J ends were trimmed by 2 bases and 6 bases, with 7 bases remaining between them. Germline CDR1 SNHLY, CDR2 FYNNEI. CDR3 region: CASSERGHGYTF. The CDR3 DNA reads as TGTGCCAGCAGTGAACGGGGTCATGGCTACACCTTC.

This CDR3 reads CATSEVNYGYTF. For the CDR3, the DNA is TGTGCCACCTCAGAGGTGAACTATGGCTACACCTTC. This chain joins TRBV19 and TRBJ1-2; no clear D gene. V lost 10 bases and J 2 bases, leaving 11 bases between the germline ends. The CDR3 consists of 12 residues. Per the germline V gene, CDR1 is LNHDA and CDR2 is SQIVND (reference sequence).

The chain employs TRBV28 and TRBJ1-4; weak D call: TRBD1 (6 bases). In germline, CDR1 is MDHEN, CDR2 SYDVKM. This CDR3 has 13 residues. The germline V and J ends were trimmed by 10 bases and 7 bases, with 16 bases remaining between them. The CDR3 loop is CATKRMGAEKLFF. CDR3 DNA sequence: TGTGCCACAAAACGGATGGGGGCTGAAAAACTGTTTTTT.

This clone has just one count. This rearrangement joins TRBV19 to TRBJ1-6; D is undetermined. Trimming shortened V by 10 bases and J by 10 bases, and 26 bases separated the two germline ends. The CDR3 has 16 residues. Germline loops: CDR1 LNHDA, CDR2 SQIVND (reference sequence). CDR3 in amino acids: CATGRQADLVESPLHF. CDR3 bases: TGTGCCACGGGCAGGCAGGCGGACTTGGTCGAGTCACCCCTCCACTTT.

The chain combines TRBV7-2 with TRBJ1-1; the match to TRBD1 covers 8 bases. Trimming at V came to 5 bases and at J to 4 bases, leaving 3 bases not matched to a gene. This CDR3 is built from 13 residues. Germline V gene data show CDR1 as SGHTA and CDR2 as FQGNSA. This CDR3 reads CASSTGQATEAFF. CDR3 nucleotide sequence: TGTGCCAGCAGCACGGGACAGGCCACTGAAGCTTTCTTT.

The chain joins TRBV11-2 to TRBJ2-3; 11 nucleotides agree with TRBD2. The germline gives CDR1 SGHAT, CDR2 FQNNGV. CDR3 length equals 15 residues. Losses at the gene ends were 2 bases for V and 4 bases for J; bases not matched to a gene: 2. CDR3 in DNA: TGTGCCAGCAGCTTACTAGCGGGGGGATCAGATACGCAGTATTTT. This codes for CASSLLAGGSDTQYF.

The sample holds a few counts of this clone. This sequence joins TRBV19 and TRBJ1-1, with D perhaps TRBD1 (5 bases). Germline CDR1 LNHDA, CDR2 SQIVND (reference sequence). The CDR3 loop spans 16 amino acids. The V end lost 3 bases, the J end lost 4 bases, and 18 bases lay between the germline ends. The CDR3 region is CASSIPSAGQATEAFF. CDR3 bases: TGTGCCAGTAGTATCCCCAGTGCAGGGCAGGCCACTGAAGCTTTCTTT.

This CDR3 is CASSRTSSGNTIYF. The CDR3, as DNA: TGTGCCAGCAGCCGTACTAGCTCTGGAAACACCATATATTTT. This rearrangement joins TRBV7-9 to TRBJ1-3; no firm D call. Germline lookup yields CDR1 SEHNR and CDR2 FQNEAQ (reference sequence). The CDR3 is made up of 14 amino acids. Trimming took off 5 bases at V and 0 bases at J, with 8 bases between the two ends.

J is TRBJ2-1 and V is TRBV7-8; a weak D match, TRBD1 (6 bases). This CDR3 comprises 16 residues. V was pared by 4 bases and J by 6 bases, with 19 bases between. Germline values: CDR1 SGHVS, CDR2 FQNEAQ. CDR3 DNA: TGTGCCAGCAGCTACCCGTACAGGGTGGGGCTCAATGAGCAGTTCTTC. Amino acid sequence: CASSYPYRVGLNEQFF. The full variable domain, completed using reference TRBV7-8 and TRBJ2-1, is GAGVSQSPRYKVAKRGQDVALRCDPISGHVSLFWYQQALGQGPEFLTYFQNEAQLDKSGLPSDRFFAERPEGSVSTLKIQRTQQEDSAVYLCASSYPYRVGLNEQFFGPGTRLTVL.

This chain links TRBV27 with TRBJ1-5; 7 bases match TRBD1. The length of the CDR3 is 15 residues. J lost 2 bases, V lost 3 bases, and 4 bases had no gene match. Germline V gene lookup returns CDR1 MNHEY and CDR2 SMNVEV (reference sequence). The CDR3 coding sequence is TGTGCCAGCAGTTTTCAGGGGGTGGGCAATCAGCCCCAGCATTTT. Protein sequence: CASSFQGVGNQPQHF.

The chain uses TRBV7-9 and TRBJ2-5; no definite D call. Germline CDR1 and CDR2: SEHNR and FQNEAQ (reference sequence). V was pared by 2 bases and J by 2 bases, with 6 bases between. This CDR3 has 13 residues. The CDR3 DNA sequence: TGTGCCAGCAGCTTATCAGAACAAGAGACCCAGTACTTC. Encoded protein: CASSLSEQETQYF.

The chain uses TRBV7-9 and TRBJ1-5; the match to TRBD1 covers 7 bases. CDR3 length equals 15 residues. Germline assignment: CDR1 SEHNR and CDR2 FQNEAQ (reference sequence). V shed 6 bases and J 4 bases; nucleotides not matched to a gene: 9. The CDR3 loop is CASSPRGGVNQPQHF. CDR3 in DNA: TGTGCCAGCAGTCCCAGAGGGGGCGTGAATCAGCCCCAGCATTTT.

V and J are TRBV9 and TRBJ1-4, with D possibly being TRBD1 (6 bases). Trimming took 3 bases from V and 7 from J, leaving 16 bases between them. The CDR3 is 15 residues long. Germline V gives CDR1 SGDLS, CDR2 YYNGEE. This chain's CDR3 is CASSGTGNVAEKLFF. CDR3 coding DNA: TGTGCCAGCAGCGGAACAGGGAATGTTGCTGAAAAACTGTTTTTT.

The V and J genes are TRBV12-3 or TRBV12-4 and TRBJ2-3, with a weak D call TRBD2 (5 bases). V was trimmed by 2 bases and J by 6 bases, leaving 6 bases between them. This CDR3 region has 12 residues. CDR3 protein: CASSLTGDTQYF. As DNA, the CDR3 is TGTGCCAGCAGTTTAACGGGGGATACGCAGTATTTT.

The chain employs TRBV2 and TRBJ2-6; 7 nucleotides match TRBD2. The CDR3 sequence is 15 residues long. Germline V gene data show CDR1 as SNHLY and CDR2 as FYNNEI. V lost 6 bases to trimming and J lost 4 bases; unmatched junction nucleotides: 6. CDR3 DNA sequence: TGTGCCAGCAGGGGAGGGGTTGAGGGGGCCAACGTCCTGACTTTC. Amino acids: CASRGGVEGANVLTF.

This chain connects TRBV3-1 (or the pseudogene TRBV3-2) to TRBJ2-1; a weak D match, TRBD1 (5 bases). The CDR3 length is 12 residues. Trimming cost V 1 base and J 14 bases, with 12 bases left between them. CDR1 is LGHDT, CDR2 YNNKEL, per germline (reference sequence). The CDR3 here is CASSQVGQGEFF. For the CDR3, the DNA is TGTGCCAGCAGCCAAGTTGGACAAGGGGAGTTCTTC.

The chain combines TRBV11-2 with TRBJ1-2; D call uncertain. CDR3 length: 17 residues. Germline V gene data show CDR1 as SGHAT and CDR2 as FQNNGV. V lost 3 bases to trimming and J lost 6 bases, with 23 bases between them. CDR3 in DNA: TGTGCCAGCAGCTTGTTGTCTCGCGGCATAGAACGGGATGGCTACACCTTC. Translated: CASSLLSRGIERDGYTF.

V gene TRBV19 combines with J gene TRBJ1-1, with 9 bases that match TRBD1. Germline CDR1 is LNHDA and CDR2 is SQIVND (reference sequence). V trimming: 7 bases; J trimming: 11 bases; junction bases outside the gene matches: 8. This CDR3 region has 12 residues. As DNA, the CDR3 is TGTGCCAGTACTGAAGGACAGGGGAATGCTTTCTTT. Translated, it gives CASTEGQGNAFF.

This chain connects TRBV2 to TRBJ1-5; D is undetermined. The germline V gene has CDR1 SNHLY and CDR2 FYNNEI. Trimming stripped 2 bases from V and 3 bases from J, with 11 bases between. The CDR3 covers 15 residues. The CDR3: CASSERAGFNQPQHF. For the CDR3, the DNA is TGTGCCAGCAGTGAAAGAGCAGGTTTCAATCAGCCCCAGCATTTT.

The V and J genes are TRBV5-1 and TRBJ1-1, with 7 nucleotides matching TRBD1. This CDR3 region has 15 residues. After removal of 4 bases from V and 2 bases from J, the junction contained 8 bases not matched to a gene. Germline-derived CDR1 and CDR2 are SGHRS and YFSETQ. The CDR3 DNA follows: TGCGCCAGCAGCCTTGACAGGGAAGGCAACACTGAAGCTTTCTTT. Its translation is CASSLDREGNTEAFF.

Comments on this clone: An end of the junction differs from the germline gene, which may be a read error. The V call is TRBV7-7, the J call TRBJ2-1; the D gene is possibly TRBD2 (5 bases). Germline V lookup: CDR1 SSHAT, CDR2 FNYEAQ (reference sequence). The length of the CDR3 is 15 residues. This chain's CDR3 is CASSRGSVSYNEQFF. CDR3 in DNA: TGTGCTAGCAGCCGGGGATCAGTTTCTTACAATGAGCAGTTCTTC.

The chain uses TRBV19 and TRBJ2-2; maybe TRBD1 (6 bases). CDR3 length equals 17 residues. V was clipped by 5 bases and J by 0 bases, with 16 bases between them. Germline V gives CDR1 LNHDA, CDR2 SQIVND (reference sequence). The CDR3 loop is CASSLYGSGANTGELFF. The CDR3 DNA reads as TGTGCCAGTAGTTTATATGGTTCAGGGGCGAACACCGGGGAGCTGTTTTTT.

V usage is TRBV7-8 and J usage is TRBJ1-1; no definite D call. The V gene lost 5 bases and the J gene lost 0 bases, with 13 bases spanning the gap. The CDR3 has 15 residues. Germline V gene data show CDR1 as SGHVS and CDR2 as FQNEAQ. Here the CDR3 DNA reads TGTGCCAGCAGCCGAGATTTAGAGGTGAACACTGAAGCTTTCTTT. It translates to CASSRDLEVNTEAFF.

This clone was seen once. J is TRBJ1-4 and V is TRBV2; TRBD1 matches at 8 bases. The CDR3 runs 14 residues. After removal of 6 bases from V and 3 bases from J, the junction contained 3 bases not matched to a gene. Germline V gene sequence: CDR1 SNHLY, CDR2 FYNNEI. The CDR3 coding sequence is TGTGCCAGCAGCGACAGGGGAGCTAATGAAAAACTGTTTTTT. Protein sequence: CASSDRGANEKLFF. Supplemented by reference TRBV2 and TRBJ1-4, the full variable domain reads EPEVTQTPSHQVTQMGQEVILRCVPISNHLYFYWYRQILGQKVEFLVSFYNNEISEKSEIFDDQFSVERPDGSNFTLKIRSTKLEDSAMYFCASSDRGANEKLFFGSGTQLSVL.

This clone was seen at least ten times. The V gene is TRBV7-2, the J gene TRBJ2-2; 9 nucleotides line up with TRBD1. This CDR3 is built from 15 residues. Germline loops: CDR1 SGHTA, CDR2 FQGNSA. The trim removed 3 bases at V and 5 bases at J, leaving 4 bases unmatched. In nucleotides, the CDR3 is TGTGCCAGCAGCTTTCCCGGGACAGGGACCGGGGAGCTGTTTTTT. Its protein is CASSFPGTGTGELFF.